These T cell receptor beta chains were read from a single sample in a study of T-cell reconstitution after alpha-beta-depleted transplantation in children. TCRdb ran MiXCR on the PCR reads and lists one entry per CDR3 protein. The table shows approximately 1,000,000 distinct CDR3 sequences, with under 30% occurring only once. The material sequenced was PBMCs, mostly from graft donor cells, taken 360 days after TCRalphabeta/CD19-depleted stem cell transplant. The source of these receptors is a boy under two years old who had a stem cell transplant for SCID, so the T cells may come from the graft donor. CDR3s include the opening cysteine and the closing phenylalanine or tryptophan. Fields, in order: J gene, clone size, D gene, V gene, CDR3 protein, CDR3 DNA. A D gene is named only where the DNA matches it firmly. The size of a clone is reported for some rows only, either as once, few or many, or as a class for expanded clones.

j_call: TRBJ2-1; clone_size: NA; d_call: NA; v_call: TRBV7-9; cdr3_aa: CASSLGRTPSYNEQFF; cdr3_nt: TGTGCCAGCAGCTTAGGCCGTACGCCCAGTTACAATGAGCAGTTCTTC
j_call: TRBJ2-7; clone_size: few; d_call: NA; v_call: TRBV18; cdr3_aa: CASSPRRSISSFYEQYF; cdr3_nt: TGTGCCAGCTCACCACGCCGCTCGATTTCTTCGTTCTACGAGCAGTACTTC
j_call: TRBJ2-3; clone_size: few; d_call: NA; v_call: TRBV15; cdr3_aa: CATSRESFEDTQYF; cdr3_nt: TGTGCCACCAGCAGAGAGTCTTTCGAAGATACGCAGTATTTT
j_call: TRBJ2-1; clone_size: NA; d_call: TRBD1; v_call: TRBV9; cdr3_aa: CASNVLGQGFEQFF; cdr3_nt: TGTGCCAGCAACGTCCTCGGACAGGGGTTTGAGCAGTTCTTC
j_call: TRBJ2-6; clone_size: few; d_call: NA; v_call: TRBV10-3; cdr3_aa: CAISVGHVSGANVLTF; cdr3_nt: TGTGCCATCAGTGTAGGGCACGTCTCTGGGGCCAACGTCCTGACTTTC
j_call: TRBJ2-7; clone_size: NA; d_call: NA; v_call: TRBV12-3/TRBV12-4; cdr3_aa: CASRWGHFEQYF; cdr3_nt: TGTGCCAGCAGATGGGGACACTTCGAGCAGTACTTC
j_call: TRBJ2-1; clone_size: NA; d_call: NA; v_call: TRBV19; cdr3_aa: CASSIGQRGVSEQFF; cdr3_nt: TGTGCCAGTAGTATAGGTCAACGGGGTGTTAGTGAGCAGTTCTTC
j_call: TRBJ2-2; clone_size: once; d_call: NA; v_call: TRBV29-1; cdr3_aa: CSVPAAGELFF; cdr3_nt: TGCAGCGTTCCGGCGGCCGGGGAGCTGTTTTTT
j_call: TRBJ1-1; clone_size: NA; d_call: TRBD1; v_call: TRBV28; cdr3_aa: CASSSWDRQAYTEAFF; cdr3_nt: TGTGCCAGCAGTTCCTGGGACAGACAGGCGTACACTGAAGCTTTCTTT
j_call: TRBJ2-3; clone_size: NA; d_call: TRBD1; v_call: TRBV12-3/TRBV12-4; cdr3_aa: CASSLRQGLGTDTQYF; cdr3_nt: TGTGCCAGCAGCCTCCGACAGGGGCTCGGCACAGATACGCAGTATTTT
j_call: TRBJ2-1; clone_size: few; d_call: NA; v_call: TRBV4-2; cdr3_aa: CASSVRGGAYNEQFF; cdr3_nt: TGTGCCAGCAGCGTTAGAGGGGGGGCCTACAATGAGCAGTTCTTC
j_call: TRBJ2-2; clone_size: NA; d_call: TRBD1; v_call: TRBV5-5; cdr3_aa: CASSPDGTGLRTGELFF; cdr3_nt: TGTGCCAGCAGCCCCGACGGGACAGGCTTGAGGACCGGGGAGCTGTTTTTT
j_call: TRBJ2-5; clone_size: NA; d_call: NA; v_call: TRBV12-3/TRBV12-4; cdr3_aa: CASSFRVSRGRGETQYF; cdr3_nt: TGTGCCAGCAGTTTTCGGGTCTCGCGGGGGCGGGGTGAGACCCAGTACTTC
j_call: TRBJ2-2; clone_size: few; d_call: NA; v_call: TRBV7-8; cdr3_aa: CASSLAGRQATNTGELFF; cdr3_nt: TGTGCCAGCAGCTTAGCGGGGAGGCAAGCCACGAACACCGGGGAGCTGTTTTTT
j_call: TRBJ2-3; clone_size: few; d_call: TRBD2; v_call: TRBV10-3; cdr3_aa: CAINLGSGVSTDTQYF; cdr3_nt: TGTGCCATCAACCTGGGTAGCGGGGTTAGCACAGATACGCAGTATTTT
j_call: TRBJ1-3; clone_size: few; d_call: NA; v_call: TRBV5-1; cdr3_aa: CASSPQGQSSGNTIYF; cdr3_nt: TGCGCCAGCAGCCCACAAGGACAGAGCTCTGGAAACACCATATATTTT
j_call: TRBJ1-5; clone_size: NA; d_call: NA; v_call: TRBV20-1; cdr3_aa: CSATRPWGVNQPQHF; cdr3_nt: TGCAGTGCTACTCGCCCTTGGGGGGTAAATCAGCCCCAGCATTTT
j_call: TRBJ1-1; clone_size: few; d_call: TRBD1; v_call: TRBV3-1; cdr3_aa: CASSAPQGAGTEAFF; cdr3_nt: TGTGCCAGCAGCGCCCCTCAGGGGGCTGGGACTGAAGCTTTCTTT
j_call: TRBJ2-5; clone_size: NA; d_call: NA; v_call: TRBV7-9; cdr3_aa: CASSSGPPRGETQYF; cdr3_nt: TGTGCCAGCAGCTCCGGGCCTCCGAGGGGAGAGACCCAGTACTTC